This T cell receptor (beta chain) was captured by sequencing in a study of cytomegalovirus exposure and HLA in healthy donors. As for the study in general: The 120 validation repertoires used the same platform as the roughly 670 first-cohort repertoires (as reported by a later analysis).

To note about this clone: Its antigen is still unknown.

Study-level findings and limits: Overall, about 160 TCR beta chains were annotated as cytomegalovirus-associated. Three CMV-associated chains proved CMV antigen-specific in vitro. Rarity marked most TCR sequences, yet some public TCRs occurred in many donors.

The CDR3 length is 13 residues. Germline loops: CDR1 SGHNT, CDR2 YENEEA. Deletions cut 1 base from V and 3 bases from J, with 6 bases between. Generated by immunoSEQ multiplex PCR, the TCRdb table keeps only in-frame clones and is missing some. The sample records 200,000 or so clones, around four fifths being singletons. This receptor was identified in a man aged 18 to 29 in good health and CMV-seropositive. What was sequenced was PBMCs. V gene TRBV11-3 combines with J gene TRBJ2-5, with D perhaps TRBD1 (5 bases). CDR3 nucleotide sequence: TGTGCCAGCAGCTTAGTAGGGGAAGAGACCCAGTACTTC. Translation: CASSLVGEETQYF.